This T cell receptor (beta chain) was obtained from a study of blood T cell repertoires in COVID-19. The overall study: Donors in the United States, Italy and Spain gave samples during acute or convalescent COVID-19. Sources were T cells, B-cell-depleted T cells, or PBMCs; the material itself was cDNA or gDNA.

Per the original data handling: Estimates of nucleated cell counts were drawn from the amplification of reference gene primers. TCRdb's table, derived via immunoSEQ multiplex PCR, lists solely in-frame clones and lacks some. Clone size and the V and J calls come from that table; the DNA yielded D and trimming. The sample consists of hundreds of thousands of clones, approximately 80% of them appearing once. The CDR3 extends over 14 amino acids. V lost 5 bases and J lost 4, with 11 bases in between. CDR1 MNHEY and CDR2 SVGAGI come from the germline V gene. The V gene is TRBV6-5, the J gene TRBJ2-2, with D uncertain. The material sequenced was peripheral blood. The sequence came from a woman older than 75 with active or convalescent COVID-19. DNA of the CDR3: TGTGCCAGCAGTATAGAAAGGAGCACCGGGGAGCTGTTTTTT. Protein: CASSIERSTGELFF.